Listed here are 28 T cell receptor beta chains from one sample, sequenced in a study of T-cell memory formation after mild COVID-19. TCRdb reprocessed the 5' RACE reads via MiXCR and lists one record per CDR3 protein. Of a few hundred thousand distinct CDR3 sequences in the sample, around 17% were seen once. The sequenced sample consisted of PBMCs or a T cell subset sorted from them (not recorded which). The source of these receptors is a man between 18 and 29 years old who had mild COVID-19 (a few samples of this study predate the infection). Cell type and time point are not known.

The rearrangement links TRBV6-5 to TRBJ1-2, with TRBD1 matching over 7 bases. The CDR3 is made up of 14 amino acids. Germline V gene sequence: CDR1 MNHEY, CDR2 SVGAGI. J lost 4 bases, V lost 5 bases, and 7 bases had no gene match. CDR3 sequence (DNA): TGTGCCAGCAGTACAGGGGAAGGAGTCTATGGCTACACCTTC. Residues: CASSTGEGVYGYTF.

This clonotype has a handful of counts. The chain carries TRBV10-3 and TRBJ1-5; D is perhaps TRBD1 (5 bases). CDR1 ENHRY and CDR2 SYGVKD come from the germline V gene. CDR3 length: 14 amino acids. Trimming took off 2 bases at V and 6 bases at J, with 11 bases between the two ends. The CDR3, as DNA: TGTGCCATCAGTGAGATGGGGGAGGGTCAGCCCCAGCATTTT. Its protein is CAISEMGEGQPQHF.

This clonotype occurred a few times. V and J are TRBV18 and TRBJ2-7; unclear D gene. V was trimmed by 4 bases and J by 2 bases, leaving 9 bases between them. Germline V gene sequence: CDR1 KGHSH, CDR2 LQKENI. This CDR3 is 13 amino acids long. In nucleotides, the CDR3 is TGTGCCAGCTCACAGACGGAGACCTACGAGCAGTACTTC. Translation: CASSQTETYEQYF.

The chain employs TRBV11-3 and TRBJ2-1, with 7 bases aligning to TRBD1. V dropped 1 base and J dropped 5; count of bases not matched to a gene: 5. The V gene's germline CDR1 is SGHNT and CDR2 YENEEA. This CDR3 comprises 15 residues. CDR3 DNA sequence: TGTGCCAGCAGCTTAGGGGGGACAGCAAACAATGAGCAGTTCTTC. It specifies CASSLGGTANNEQFF. Combining the CDR3 with reference TRBV11-3 and TRBJ2-1 gives the whole variable domain EAGVVQSPRYKIIEKKQPVAFWCNPISGHNTLYWYLQNLGQGPELLIRYENEEAVDDSQLPKDRFSAERLKGVDSTLKIQPAELGDSAVYLCASSLGGTANNEQFFGPGTRLTVL.

This chain joins TRBV4-3 and TRBJ2-3; the match to TRBD2 covers 11 bases. Trimming cost V 1 base and J 3 bases; bases outside gene matches: 3. Germline V gene data show CDR1 as LGHNA and CDR2 as YSLEER. This CDR3 region has 16 residues. The CDR3 DNA sequence: TGCGCCAGCAGCCAAGGTCGACTAGCGGGGACAGATACGCAGTATTTT. Protein: CASSQGRLAGTDTQYF.

Many counts were recorded for this clonotype. The V call is TRBV7-2, the J call TRBJ1-1, with TRBD1 as a possible D gene (5 bases). The CDR3 length is 13 residues. Germline V gene lookup returns CDR1 SGHTA and CDR2 FQGNSA. V shed 4 bases and J shed 5 bases, with 11 bases lying between them. The CDR3 DNA reads as TGTGCCAGCAGCTACGGTGAGGGGACTGAAGCTTTCTTT. Its translation is CASSYGEGTEAFF.

The chain employs TRBV7-3 and TRBJ2-1; perhaps TRBD1 as D (5 bases). Trimming stripped 5 bases from V and 4 bases from J, with 15 bases between. Germline assignment: CDR1 SGHTA and CDR2 FQGTGA. The CDR3 spans 15 residues. CDR3 sequence reads: CASSPFQGSYNEQFF. Written as DNA, the CDR3 is TGTGCCAGCAGCCCGTTTCAGGGATCGTACAATGAGCAGTTCTTC.

The chain carries TRBV7-2 and TRBJ2-5; D not certain. V lost 8 bases, J lost 0 bases, and 7 bases lay in between. There are 12 residues in the CDR3. From germline, CDR1 is SGHTA and CDR2 FQGNSA. The CDR3 nucleotides read TGTGCCAGCGGAAGGTACCAAGAGACCCAGTACTTC. Translated: CASGRYQETQYF.

This clonotype was detected only a few times. This chain connects TRBV12-3 or TRBV12-4 to TRBJ2-5; D unresolved. Trimming took 2 bases from V and 5 from J, leaving 9 bases between them. The CDR3 runs 13 residues. CDR3 bases: TGTGCCAGCAGTTTACGTCTCACGGAGACCCAGTACTTC. It yields the protein CASSLRLTETQYF.

The V call is TRBV9, the J call TRBJ2-3; 9 nucleotides align to TRBD2. V trimming: 3 bases; J trimming: 2 bases; junction bases outside the gene matches: 16. The CDR3 sequence is 19 residues long. Germline lookup yields CDR1 SGDLS and CDR2 YYNGEE. CDR3 loop: CASSGGGGLAGSHTDTQYF. The CDR3 DNA is TGTGCCAGCAGCGGAGGGGGAGGGCTAGCGGGATCTCACACAGATACGCAGTATTTT.

This clonotype was counted a few times. The rearrangement links TRBV7-9 to TRBJ1-2; maybe TRBD1 (5 bases). Trimming cost V 5 bases and J 6 bases, with 13 bases left between them. This CDR3 spans 13 amino acids. Germline CDR1 and CDR2: SEHNR and FQNEAQ (reference sequence). The CDR3 DNA follows: TGTGCCAGCAGCGCGCGACAGTTGGATGGCTACACCTTC. Translated: CASSARQLDGYTF.

The CDR3 DNA follows: TGTGCCAGCAGGGGGGTCCTCAATCAGCCCCAGCATTTT. Translating gives CASRGVLNQPQHF. V and J are TRBV6-6 and TRBJ1-5, with D possibly matching TRBD1 (5 bases). The CDR3 is made up of 13 amino acids. The germline CDR1 and CDR2 sequences are MNHNY and SVGAGI (reference sequence). The V end lost 6 bases, the J end lost 3 bases, and 9 bases lay between the germline ends.

This clonotype was detected only a few times. The V gene is TRBV4-1, the J gene TRBJ2-7; tentatively, D is TRBD1 or TRBD2 (5 bases each). V shed 0 bases and J shed 1 base, with 13 bases lying between them. Germline V lookup: CDR1 MGHRA, CDR2 YSYEKL. This CDR3 has 16 residues. In nucleotides, the CDR3 is TGCGCCAGCAGCCAAGAGACCCGGGGCGGGTCCTACGAGCAGTACGTC. Amino acid sequence: CASSQETRGGSYEQYV.

In its sample, this clonotype was seen many times. V is TRBV12-3 or TRBV12-4 and J is TRBJ1-5; no clear D gene. V was cut by 0 bases and J by 4 bases, with 4 bases left in between. The CDR3 is 13 residues long. The CDR3: CASSLAGNQPQHF. CDR3 DNA sequence: TGTGCCAGCAGTTTAGCAGGGAATCAGCCCCAGCATTTT.

This clonotype was recorded many times. The V call is TRBV6-6, the J call TRBJ2-1; maybe TRBD1 (5 bases). V lost 5 bases, J lost 7 bases, and 9 bases lay in between. CDR3 length: 12 residues. Germline values: CDR1 MNHNY, CDR2 SVGAGI (reference sequence). For the CDR3, the DNA is TGTGCCAGCAGTCCAGGGCGGAATGAGCAGTTCTTC. It codes for CASSPGRNEQFF.

This clonotype was found a few times. The rearrangement joins TRBV6-5 to TRBJ1-2; 8 bases match TRBD1. This CDR3 spans 14 amino acids. Germline V CDR1 and CDR2: MNHEY, SVGAGI. V was pared by 6 bases and J by 7 bases, with 10 bases of the junction left unmatched. CDR3 region: CASSPGRGPFGYTF. The CDR3 nucleotides read TGTGCCAGCAGCCCGGGCAGGGGGCCCTTTGGCTACACCTTC.

The sample holds a few counts of this clonotype. This chain links TRBV20-1 with TRBJ2-3; D not resolved. This CDR3 has 15 amino acids. Trimming left V 1 base short and J 4 bases short, with 15 bases between. CDR1 and CDR2 from the germline V gene are DFQATT and SNEGSKA (reference sequence). The CDR3 bases are TGCAGTGCTAGAGGGCCACTTAAAAGGTCAGATACGCAGTATTTT. Protein sequence: CSARGPLKRSDTQYF.

This clonotype was recorded at least ten times. This chain links TRBV24-1 with TRBJ2-3; D not certain. CDR1 is KGHDR, CDR2 SFDVKD, per germline. V was shortened by 0 bases and J by 6 bases, with 6 bases between the two germline ends. This CDR3 spans 13 amino acids. The CDR3 spells CATSDLLKDTQYF. For the CDR3, the DNA is TGTGCCACCAGTGATTTGCTAAAGGATACGCAGTATTTT.

In its sample, this clonotype was seen a few times. The rearrangement links TRBV7-2 to TRBJ2-7; 9 bases match TRBD2. The CDR3 is 16 amino acids. The V gene end was trimmed by 5 bases and the J gene end by 3 bases; junction bases not matched to a gene: 11. Germline assignment: CDR1 SGHTA and CDR2 FQGNSA. In DNA, the CDR3 is TGTGCCAGCAGCCTAATGCCTACTAGCGGGCTCTACGAGCAGTACTTC. It is translated as CASSLMPTSGLYEQYF.

Many counts were recorded for this clonotype. The rearrangement links TRBV12-3 or TRBV12-4 to TRBJ1-5; D remains unclear. Trimming took off 3 bases at V and 6 bases at J, with 9 bases between the two ends. The CDR3 has 13 amino acids. The CDR3 reads CASSLREGQPQHF. CDR3 in DNA: TGTGCCAGCAGTTTGAGGGAGGGTCAGCCCCAGCATTTT.

This clonotype was seen more than once but under ten times. V gene TRBV10-3 combines with J gene TRBJ2-1; 11 bases agree with TRBD2. Germline V gene data show CDR1 as ENHRY and CDR2 as SYGVKD. V was clipped by 7 bases and J by 6 bases; unmatched bases: 8. The CDR3 consists of 15 residues. For the CDR3, the DNA is TGTGCCATCAAAGATAGCGGGGGGGCTGGCAATGAGCAGTTCTTC. Protein product: CAIKDSGGAGNEQFF.

This chain uses TRBV15 with TRBJ1-3; D is undetermined. CDR1 is LNHNV, CDR2 YYDKDF, per germline (reference sequence). The length of the CDR3 is 13 residues. Trimming pared 4 bases from V and 0 bases from J, leaving 4 bases between. The CDR3 coding sequence is TGTGCCACCAGCACCAACTCTGGAAACACCATATATTTT. Protein: CATSTNSGNTIYF.

This clonotype occurred many times. The chain combines TRBV4-1 with TRBJ1-2; D call uncertain. Germline lookup yields CDR1 MGHRA and CDR2 YSYEKL. V lost 1 base to trimming and J lost 2 bases, with 8 bases between them. The CDR3 spans 14 residues. The CDR3 reads CASSQASFNYGYTF. For the CDR3, the DNA is TGCGCCAGCAGCCAAGCCAGTTTCAACTATGGCTACACCTTC.

The chain links TRBV5-1 to TRBJ1-6, with 9 bases lining up with TRBD1. The germline V gene encodes CDR1 SGHRS and CDR2 YFSETQ. The length of the CDR3 is 15 residues. J gave up 7 bases and V 3 bases, and 5 bases lay outside the gene matches. DNA for the CDR3: TGCGCCAGCAGCTCAGGACAGGGGTCAAATTCACCCCTCCACTTT. This sequence encodes CASSSGQGSNSPLHF.

This clonotype occurred a few times. The gene calls are TRBV7-9 and TRBJ1-4, with D perhaps TRBD1 (5 bases). V was clipped by 5 bases and J by 4 bases, with 11 bases between them. Germline V gene sequence: CDR1 SEHNR, CDR2 FQNEAQ (reference sequence). The CDR3 contains 14 residues. CDR3: CASSLDTINEKLFF. As DNA, the CDR3 is TGTGCCAGCAGCCTGGACACGATTAATGAAAAACTGTTTTTT.

V and J are TRBV30 and TRBJ2-3; TRBD1 might be the D (7 bases). The germline CDR1 and CDR2 sequences are GTSNPN and SVGIG (reference sequence). The V end was cut by 0 bases, the J end by 5 bases, with 15 bases between. This CDR3 spans 15 amino acids. DNA of the CDR3: TGTGCCTGGAGTGTACAGGGGTCGGGGGTAGATACGCAGTATTTT. It yields the protein CAWSVQGSGVDTQYF.

This chain joins TRBV7-9 and TRBJ2-1, with D unclear. Germline-derived CDR1 and CDR2 are SEHNR and FQNEAQ (reference sequence). V lost 3 bases and J 9 bases, leaving 12 bases between the germline ends. This CDR3 is 13 amino acids long. CDR3 DNA sequence: TGTGCCAGCAGCTTCGAACCTTATGGTGAGCAGTTCTTC. This translates into CASSFEPYGEQFF.

There are many counts of this clonotype. The J gene is TRBJ2-1, the V gene TRBV7-9, with D hard to call. Germline V gene data show CDR1 as SEHNR and CDR2 as FQNEAQ (reference sequence). The CDR3 is 14 amino acids. V was trimmed by 3 bases and J by 6 bases, leaving 12 bases between them. CDR3 sequence: CASSFQRGTNEQFF. The CDR3 coding sequence is TGTGCCAGCAGCTTTCAGCGTGGTACCAATGAGCAGTTCTTC.